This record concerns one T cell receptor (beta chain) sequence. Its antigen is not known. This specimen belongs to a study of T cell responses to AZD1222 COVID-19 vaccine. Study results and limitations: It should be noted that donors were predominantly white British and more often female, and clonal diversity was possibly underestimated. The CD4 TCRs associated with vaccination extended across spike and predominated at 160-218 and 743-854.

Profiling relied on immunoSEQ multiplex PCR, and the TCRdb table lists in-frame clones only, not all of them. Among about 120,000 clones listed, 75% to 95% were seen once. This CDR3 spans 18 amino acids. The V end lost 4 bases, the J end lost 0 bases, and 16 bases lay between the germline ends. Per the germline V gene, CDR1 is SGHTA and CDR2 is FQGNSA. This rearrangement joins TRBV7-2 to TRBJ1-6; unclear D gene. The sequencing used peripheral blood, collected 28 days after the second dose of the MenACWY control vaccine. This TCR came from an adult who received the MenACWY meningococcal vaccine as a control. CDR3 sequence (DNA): TGTGCCAGCAGCTCAAGGTCCGTTCCGAGCTCCTATAATTCACCCCTCCACTTT. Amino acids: CASSSRSVPSSYNSPLHF. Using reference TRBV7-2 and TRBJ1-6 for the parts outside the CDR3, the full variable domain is GAGVSQSPSNKVTEKGKDVELRCDPISGHTALYWYRQSLGQGLEFLIYFQGNSAPDKSGLPSDRFSAERTGGSVSTLTIQRTQQEDSAVYLCASSSRSVPSSYNSPLHFGNGTRLTVT.